A single T cell receptor beta chain is shown here with its context. Its antigen is unknown. Germline V gives CDR1 SGDLS, CDR2 YYNGEE. This CDR3 is 15 amino acids long. Trimming stripped 3 bases from V and 0 bases from J, with 9 bases between. The donors, all of them Caucasian adults, lived in Nashville, Tennessee. Deep-level assay runs were performed. Only in-frame clones appear in the TCRdb table, and some are missing; sequencing was by immunoSEQ multiplex PCR. In the table there are millions of clones, roughly 94% of which are singletons. This entry belongs to a study of shared clonotypes between healthy human individuals. Study conclusions and caveats: Rarefaction demonstrated incomplete sorted-subset sequencing despite large depth. Four donors had about 5% of their naive CD4 clonotypes in common.

The chain couples TRBV9 to TRBJ2-2; D possibly corresponds to TRBD1 (6 bases). This clonotype was obtained from a man aged 18 to 35 in good health. What was sequenced was naive CD4+ T cells sorted from blood. Indicated subset: CD45RA+ positively selected. CDR3 bases: TGTGCCAGCAGCGCCGGGACAACGAACACCGGGGAGCTGTTTTTT. Encoded protein: CASSAGTTNTGELFF. Combining the CDR3 with reference TRBV9 and TRBJ2-2 gives the whole variable domain DSGVTQTPKHLITATGQRVTLRCSPRSGDLSVYWYQQSLDQGLQFLIQYYNGEERAKGNILERFSAQQFPDLHSELNLSSLELGDSALYFCASSAGTTNTGELFFGEGSRLTVL.